The 18 T cell receptor beta chains below come from one sample, sequenced in a study of beta chain features in type 1 diabetes (dated by TCRdb to the late 2010s). The protocol used for the library was the immunoSEQ multiplex PCR assay. All of the isolated RNA was reverse transcribed with the High Capacity cDNA Reverse Transcription Kit, so expressed TCRB transcripts were sequenced. In its TCRdb copy, this immuneACCESS table keeps in-frame sequences only and misses some clones. Where compared with another copy, unresolved V genes explain less than half of these, and the others have no known cause. This sample lists fewer than 900,000 clones; roughly 16% were detected once. Clones ranked in the top ten supply roughly 0.025% of the sample. The source material was naive CD4+ T cells from blood. What the cell subset or site label conveys for this sample: true naive CD4+ T cells. Source of these receptors: a woman between 18 and 29 years old in good health.

The chain is built from TRBV28 and TRBJ1-2; D remains ambiguous. Trimming pared 10 bases from V and 2 bases from J, leaving 23 bases between. Germline CDR1 and CDR2: MDHEN and SYDVKM. The CDR3 length is 16 residues. The CDR3 DNA reads as TGTGCCACCCTGACCCCAGCTATCGCAATAAACTATGGCTACACCTTC. It encodes CATLTPAIAINYGYTF.

Written as DNA, the CDR3 is TGTGCCAGCAGCCAGGGGACTAGCGGGAGTTCCCAGGAGACCCAGTACTTC. Translating gives CASSQGTSGSSQETQYF. The gene calls are TRBV4-2 and TRBJ2-5; 14 bases are a match to TRBD2. Germline V lookup: CDR1 LGHNA, CDR2 YNFKEQ. This CDR3 spans 17 amino acids. J was trimmed by 5 bases and V by 3 bases; bases with no gene match: 8.

V is TRBV2 and J is TRBJ2-3; TRBD2 agrees at 9 bases. This CDR3 is 16 amino acids long. Germline V lookup: CDR1 SNHLY, CDR2 FYNNEI. V shed 6 bases, J shed 4 bases, and the junction held 11 bases outside the gene matches. The CDR3: CASSSPAGGPPDTQYF. The CDR3 DNA reads as TGTGCCAGCAGCTCCCCCGCGGGAGGGCCTCCAGATACGCAGTATTTT.

The CDR3 coding sequence is TGTGCCATCAGTGTCGGGGGGGTGGGCAAAGCTTTCTTT. Protein: CAISVGGVGKAFF. This chain links TRBV10-3 with TRBJ1-1, with D tentatively TRBD1 (5 bases). CDR3 size: 13 residues. V was shortened by 4 bases and J by 9 bases, with 15 bases between the two germline ends. In germline, CDR1 is ENHRY, CDR2 SYGVKD.

The V call is TRBV7-3, the J call TRBJ2-2; TRBD1 might be the D (5 bases). The V end lost 6 bases, the J end lost 4 bases, and 9 bases lay between the germline ends. The germline V gene has CDR1 SGHTA and CDR2 FQGTGA. There are 13 residues in the CDR3. This CDR3 is CASSRGGTGELFF. The DNA of the CDR3 is TGTGCCAGCAGTAGGGGCGGCACCGGGGAGCTGTTTTTT.

CDR3 in amino acids: CASSRFQDTEAFF. The CDR3 DNA follows: TGTGCCAGCTCACGATTTCAGGACACTGAAGCTTTCTTT. This chain connects TRBV18 to TRBJ1-1, with D unclear. Trimming pared 4 bases from V and 3 bases from J, leaving 9 bases between. The CDR3 is made up of 13 amino acids. Germline V CDR1 and CDR2: KGHSH, LQKENI. Filled out from reference TRBV18 and TRBJ1-1, the complete variable domain reads NAGVMQNPRHLVRRRGQEARLRCSPMKGHSHVYWYRQLPEEGLKFMVYLQKENIIDESGMPKERFSAEFPKEGPSILRIQQVVRGDSAAYFCASSRFQDTEAFFGQGTRLTVV.

This clone has a handful of counts. The CDR3 loop reads CASSHGQGGYEQYF. The CDR3 region has the DNA TGCGCCAGCAGCCACGGACAGGGTGGCTACGAGCAGTACTTC. The chain combines TRBV4-3 with TRBJ2-7; 8 nucleotides match TRBD1. The CDR3 is 14 residues long. V shed 3 bases and J 3 bases; nucleotides not matched to a gene: 4. Germline V gene lookup returns CDR1 LGHNA and CDR2 YSLEER.

There are a few counts of this clone. V is TRBV7-8 and J is TRBJ2-6; a weak D match, TRBD1 (6 bases). V gave up 7 bases and J gave up 2 bases, with 12 bases separating them. The CDR3 spans 15 residues. CDR1 and CDR2 (germline): SGHVS, FQNEAQ. CDR3 nucleotides: TGTGCCAGCAAAATACCAGGGGCTGGGGCCAACGTCCTGACTTTC. Translating it yields CASKIPGAGANVLTF.

The J gene is TRBJ2-5, the V gene TRBV7-9; D gene unclear. V was cut by 5 bases and J by 3 bases, with 16 bases left in between. Germline V gene lookup returns CDR1 SEHNR and CDR2 FQNEAQ (reference sequence). The CDR3 sequence is 15 residues long. CDR3 DNA: TGTGCCAGCAGCGCCGACCTAGACACTGAAGAGACCCAGTACTTC. Its protein product is CASSADLDTEETQYF.

This clone came up a few times. This chain joins TRBV5-4 and TRBJ2-5, with D maybe TRBD2 (5 bases). The CDR3 totals 13 residues. Trimming left V 7 bases short and J 1 base short, with 11 bases between. Germline assignment: CDR1 SGHNT and CDR2 YYREEE (reference sequence). The CDR3 reads CASGSGPQETQYF. CDR3 sequence (DNA): TGTGCCAGCGGGAGTGGCCCCCAAGAGACCCAGTACTTC.

The chain couples TRBV29-1 to TRBJ2-5; TRBD2 aligns across 7 bases. The CDR3 covers 14 residues. After removal of 4 bases from V and 1 base from J, the junction contained 6 bases not matched to a gene. Germline lookup yields CDR1 SQVTM and CDR2 ANQGSEA. CDR3 bases: TGCAGCGTTGCCTCTAGCGGTACCCAAGAGACCCAGTACTTC. Its translation: CSVASSGTQETQYF. The variable domain in full, with the rest retrieved from reference TRBV29-1 and TRBJ2-5, is SAVISQKPSRDICQRGTSLTIQCQVDSQVTMMFWYRQQPGQSLTLIATANQGSEATYESGFVIDKFPISRPNLTFSTLTVSNMSPEDSSIYLCSVASSGTQETQYFGPGTRLLVL.

There are a few counts of this clone. The chain couples TRBV6-5 to TRBJ1-2, with a tentative D call TRBD1 (6 bases). CDR1 MNHEY and CDR2 SVGAGI come from the germline V gene. The germline V and J ends were trimmed by 1 base and 8 bases, with 11 bases remaining between them. This CDR3 spans 13 amino acids. CDR3 amino acids: CASSYYRVSGYTF. The CDR3 coding sequence is TGTGCCAGCAGTTACTACAGGGTGTCCGGCTACACCTTC.

This sequence joins TRBV2 and TRBJ2-7; D unclear. CDR1 and CDR2 (germline): SNHLY, FYNNEI. Trimming removed 7 bases from V and 2 bases from J, with 9 bases in between. The CDR3 sequence is 12 residues long. The CDR3 DNA reads as TGTGCCAGCATTCCGGAGACCTACGAGCAGTACTTC. It yields the protein CASIPETYEQYF.

The table lists this clone with a few counts. Within the sample, other DNA sequences also encode this same CDR3. In DNA, the CDR3 is TGTGCCAGCAGTGAAAACTACGAGCAGTACTTC. Its protein is CASSENYEQYF. The chain recombines TRBV2 with TRBJ2-7; D not certain. Per the germline V gene, CDR1 is SNHLY and CDR2 is FYNNEI. V lost 2 bases and J 3 bases, leaving 2 bases between the germline ends. This CDR3 has 11 residues.

The rearrangement joins TRBV4-3 to TRBJ2-3; a weak D match, TRBD1 (5 bases). The V gene lost 2 bases and the J gene lost 1 base, with 7 bases spanning the gap. The germline gives CDR1 LGHNA, CDR2 YSLEER. The CDR3 covers 14 residues. The CDR3 coding sequence is TGCGCCAGCAGCCAACAACAGGGCACAGATACGCAGTATTTT. It encodes CASSQQQGTDTQYF.

This clone showed up just a few times. This chain links TRBV5-1 with TRBJ1-3; D is unclear. Between the trimmed V and J ends, which lost 2 bases and 4 bases, there was a span of 10 bases. Germline loops: CDR1 SGHRS, CDR2 YFSETQ. The CDR3 is made up of 14 amino acids. CDR3 nucleotides: TGCGCCAGCAGCTTATTAGGGCTGGGAAACACCATATATTTT. As protein: CASSLLGLGNTIYF.

The chain employs TRBV5-1 and TRBJ2-2; 12 positions agree with TRBD2. The germline V gene encodes CDR1 SGHRS and CDR2 YFSETQ. CDR3 size: 17 residues. The ends lost 5 bases at V and 3 bases at J; junction bases unmatched: 8. CDR3 region: CASRLFASGRDTGELFF. The CDR3 DNA follows: TGCGCCAGCAGGCTATTCGCTAGCGGGAGGGACACCGGGGAGCTGTTTTTT.

The V gene is TRBV28, the J gene TRBJ2-3; 10 bases map to TRBD1. The CDR3 is 15 residues long. The V and J ends lost 3 bases and 5 bases, in that order; junction bases with no gene match: 5. Germline CDR1 MDHEN, CDR2 SYDVKM. The CDR3 region has the DNA TGTGCCAGCAGTTTGTTGGGACAGGGGAAAGATACGCAGTATTTT. Translated, it gives CASSLLGQGKDTQYF.